The 32 T cell receptor beta chains reported below all come from one sample, sequenced in a study of T cell repertoires in cytomegalovirus infection. TCRdb reprocessed the reads with MiXCR, giving one entry per CDR3 protein. The repertoire includes under 850,000 distinct CDR3 sequences, under 40% of them detected once, and under 3.5% sits in the top ten. Sequenced sample: PBMCs. These receptors came from a human donor in good health (CMV status not recorded). Some clones in this sample may be carry-over from other donors' samples.

This clonotype has only a few counts. The V gene is TRBV7-3, the J gene TRBJ2-1, with D tentatively TRBD1 or TRBD2 (5 bases each). CDR1 is SGHTA and CDR2 is FQGTGA in the germline V gene. This CDR3 has 15 amino acids. The germline V and J ends were trimmed by 4 bases and 9 bases, with 19 bases remaining between them. The DNA for the CDR3 is TGTGCCAGCAGCTCTACTAGTTTGGGGGTCGGTGAGCAGTTCTTC. Translation: CASSSTSLGVGEQFF.

The chain has TRBV28 and TRBJ2-2; maybe TRBD2 (6 bases). Germline V gene sequence: CDR1 MDHEN, CDR2 SYDVKM. The V gene lost 7 bases and the J gene lost 2 bases, with 14 bases spanning the gap. There are 15 residues in the CDR3. The CDR3 DNA sequence: TGTGCCAGCATTACCCGAGCGGGCAACACCGGGGAGCTGTTTTTT. Protein: CASITRAGNTGELFF.

This clonotype came up a few times. The chain uses TRBV28 and TRBJ1-2; D unresolved. The germline V and J ends were trimmed by 6 bases and 1 base, with 27 bases remaining between them. The CDR3 is 19 amino acids. Germline assignment: CDR1 MDHEN and CDR2 SYDVKM. The DNA for the CDR3 is TGTGCCAGCAGCCCAGACGTAACAATATCCGGGTGGGGTAACTATGGCTACACCTTC. It specifies CASSPDVTISGWGNYGYTF.

This clonotype has only a few counts. This rearrangement joins TRBV4-1 to TRBJ1-1, with TRBD1 identical over 9 bases. Germline V lookup: CDR1 MGHRA, CDR2 YSYEKL. The ends lost 0 bases at V and 7 bases at J; junction bases unmatched: 6. This CDR3 is built from 15 residues. The CDR3 DNA reads TGCGCCAGCAGCCAAGATGGAGACAGGGGGGATGAAGCTTTCTTT. Translated: CASSQDGDRGDEAFF.

This chain links TRBV27 with TRBJ2-7, with 7 bases identical to TRBD1. With 4 bases clipped from V and 0 bases from J, the junction kept 6 bases outside the gene matches. Germline loops: CDR1 MNHEY, CDR2 SMNVEV (reference sequence). The CDR3 covers 15 residues. CDR3 amino acids: CASSSTGVSSYEQYF. CDR3 sequence (DNA): TGTGCCAGCAGTTCCACAGGGGTCAGCTCCTACGAGCAGTACTTC.

This clonotype came up a few times. The genes are TRBV28 and TRBJ1-1; a possible D gene is TRBD1 (6 bases). Deletions cut 1 base from V and 4 bases from J, with 10 bases between. Germline V gives CDR1 MDHEN, CDR2 SYDVKM. This CDR3 spans 14 amino acids. CDR3 coding DNA: TGTGCCAGCAGTTTATTGGGGGCTGGCACTGAAGCTTTCTTT. Translation: CASSLLGAGTEAFF.

This clonotype appeared once. The CDR3 is CASRRDREPLHF. DNA for the CDR3: TGTGCCAGCAGACGAGACAGGGAACCCCTCCACTTT. The chain joins TRBV12-3 or TRBV12-4 to TRBJ1-6, with 7 bases lining up with TRBD1. CDR3 length: 12 amino acids. V was clipped by 6 bases and J by 12 bases; unmatched bases: 5.

This chain links TRBV7-6 with TRBJ2-7, with no clear D. The CDR3 runs 13 residues. The V and J ends lost 1 base and 5 bases respectively, with 9 bases between them. Germline V gene sequence: CDR1 SGHVS, CDR2 FNYEAQ. The CDR3 sequence: CASSLEADHEQYF. The CDR3 DNA is TGTGCCAGCAGCTTAGAGGCTGACCACGAGCAGTACTTC.

This clonotype was seen only a few times. This chain connects TRBV6-1 to TRBJ1-1; D perhaps matches TRBD1 (5 bases). Germline lookup yields CDR1 MNHNS and CDR2 SASEGT. V dropped 8 bases and J dropped 7 bases, with 17 bases sitting between them. This CDR3 has 13 amino acids. The CDR3: CASLGWGLNEAFF. The DNA of the CDR3 is TGTGCCAGCTTGGGCTGGGGACTTAATGAAGCTTTCTTT.

This clonotype appeared a few times. This chain uses TRBV20-1 with TRBJ1-5, with D unresolved. Germline V gene data show CDR1 as DFQATT and CDR2 as SNEGSKA (reference sequence). The CDR3 contains 11 residues. The V gene lost 6 bases and the J gene lost 5 bases, with 8 bases spanning the gap. CDR3 residues: CSATDDQPQHF. CDR3 in DNA: TGCAGTGCCACCGACGATCAGCCCCAGCATTTT.

This clonotype was picked up a small number of times. The chain has TRBV6-6 and TRBJ2-2; 10 bases line up with TRBD2. The V gene end was trimmed by 6 bases and the J gene end by 5 bases; junction bases not matched to a gene: 12. This CDR3 is 17 amino acids long. CDR1 and CDR2 from the germline V gene are MNHNY and SVGAGI (reference sequence). In DNA, the CDR3 is TGTGCCAGCAGCAGAAAAAGCGGGGGGGCCGGGACCGGGGAGCTGTTTTTT. This gives the protein CASSRKSGGAGTGELFF.

The chain uses TRBV12-3 or TRBV12-4 and TRBJ2-2; D is possibly TRBD1 or TRBD2 (5 bases each). The CDR3 spans 15 residues. V was clipped by 8 bases and J by 6 bases, with 19 bases between them. In DNA form, the CDR3 reads TGTGCCAGCTGTTCGGCGCGGGCAGGGCCCGGGGAGCTGTTTTTT. As protein: CASCSARAGPGELFF.

The gene calls are TRBV2 and TRBJ2-2; D remains ambiguous. V gave up 6 bases and J gave up 7 bases, with 12 bases separating them. The CDR3 has 13 residues. Per the germline V gene, CDR1 is SNHLY and CDR2 is FYNNEI. CDR3 in amino acids: CASRNRLGGELFF. Written as DNA, the CDR3 is TGTGCCAGCAGGAACCGTTTGGGCGGGGAGCTGTTTTTT.

V and J are TRBV7-9 and TRBJ2-5, with D perhaps matching TRBD2 (7 bases). Between the trimmed V and J ends, which lost 2 bases and 5 bases, there was a span of 21 bases. The germline CDR1 and CDR2 sequences are SEHNR and FQNEAQ (reference sequence). This CDR3 comprises 17 residues. The CDR3 nucleotides are TGTGCCAGCAGCTTAAGGAGGTCGGCGGGGGCAAAGGAGACCCAGTACTTC. Translated, it gives CASSLRRSAGAKETQYF.

The chain uses TRBV7-9 and TRBJ1-1; D gene ambiguous. Trimming shortened V by 7 bases and J by 2 bases, and 11 bases separated the two germline ends. CDR3 length equals 13 residues. Germline CDR1 is SEHNR and CDR2 is FQNEAQ (reference sequence). CDR3 coding DNA: TGTGCCAGCACCTTCCGGGAAAACACTGAAGCTTTCTTT. It translates to CASTFRENTEAFF.

The chain uses TRBV12-3 or TRBV12-4 and TRBJ2-5, with TRBD1 as a possible D gene (6 bases). V was clipped by 4 bases and J by 1 base, with 10 bases between them. The length of the CDR3 is 14 residues. The CDR3 sequence: CASSWDTFQETQYF. DNA for the CDR3: TGTGCCAGCAGTTGGGACACGTTCCAAGAGACCCAGTACTTC.

In its sample, this clonotype was seen a few times. The chain combines TRBV11-3 with TRBJ1-1; D possibly corresponds to TRBD1 (6 bases). The CDR3 length is 13 residues. Germline CDR1 reads SGHNT; CDR2 reads YENEEA. V was pared by 3 bases and J by 4 bases, with 9 bases between. CDR3 protein: CASSFRGSTEAFF. CDR3 sequence (DNA): TGTGCCAGCAGCTTCAGGGGTTCCACTGAAGCTTTCTTT.

The chain couples TRBV28 to TRBJ2-3, with TRBD2 identical over 10 bases. CDR3 length equals 15 residues. The trim removed 3 bases at V and 3 bases at J, leaving 3 bases unmatched. Germline assignment: CDR1 MDHEN and CDR2 SYDVKM. The CDR3 region is CASSFSGLATDTQYF. CDR3 nucleotide sequence: TGTGCCAGCAGTTTCTCGGGACTAGCGACAGATACGCAGTATTTT.

The V and J genes are TRBV24-1 and TRBJ2-1; the D gene is possibly TRBD1 (5 bases). The CDR3 is made up of 11 amino acids. The V end was cut by 9 bases, the J end by 10 bases, with 12 bases between. Germline values: CDR1 KGHDR, CDR2 SFDVKD. DNA of the CDR3: TGTGCCACCCGCGGAGCAGGGGAGCAGTTCTTC. Protein sequence: CATRGAGEQFF.

This clonotype was counted once. A junction boundary mismatches the germline segment, possibly from a read error. The V call is TRBV10-3, the J call TRBJ2-7; no firm D call. CDR1 ENHRY and CDR2 SYGVKD come from the germline V gene. CDR3 length equals 10 residues. The CDR3 DNA sequence: TGTGCCACCTCACGAGGAGAGCGGTACTTC. Translated: CATSRGERYF.

V usage is TRBV4-3 and J usage is TRBJ2-1; D is uncertain. CDR1 is LGHNA and CDR2 is YSLEER in the germline V gene. The CDR3 consists of 17 residues. V was shortened by 0 bases and J by 8 bases, with 20 bases between the two germline ends. CDR3 DNA: TGCGCCAGCAGCCAAGATGTTGTGGTGGAGCCAGTGGATGAGCAGTTCTTC. This codes for CASSQDVVVEPVDEQFF.

On this clonotype: The conserved phenylalanine or tryptophan is not found at the CDR3 terminus, so this likely reflects a read error. The V call is TRBV5-1, the J call TRBJ2-5; D is unresolved. CDR1 is SGHRS and CDR2 is YFSETQ in the germline V gene. The CDR3 is made up of 13 amino acids. V was trimmed by 2 bases and J by 3 bases, leaving 8 bases between them. CDR3 protein: CASSFGQEETQYV. The CDR3 bases are TGCGCCAGCAGCTTTGGGCAGGAAGAGACCCAGTACGTC.

This clonotype turned up a few times. The CDR3 coding sequence is TGTGCCAGCAGTTATCTACACACCATATATTTT. It yields the protein CASSYLHTIYF. V usage is TRBV28 and J usage is TRBJ1-3; no clear D. Germline values: CDR1 MDHEN, CDR2 SYDVKM. V was shortened by 4 bases and J by 8 bases, with 6 bases between the two germline ends. The CDR3 consists of 11 residues.

This chain uses TRBV7-8 with TRBJ2-7; D is uncertain. The CDR3 has 14 amino acids. V lost 5 bases and J 4 bases, leaving 15 bases between the germline ends. Germline CDR1 and CDR2: SGHVS and FQNEAQ. The CDR3 coding sequence is TGTGCCAGCAGCCCCCCCTCAGACGTTTACGAGCAGTACTTC. Translated: CASSPPSDVYEQYF. Full variable domain (remainder filled in from reference TRBV7-8 and TRBJ2-7): GAGVSQSPRYKVAKRGQDVALRCDPISGHVSLFWYQQALGQGPEFLTYFQNEAQLDKSGLPSDRFFAERPEGSVSTLKIQRTQQEDSAVYLCASSPPSDVYEQYFGPGTRLTVT.

This clonotype was observed a handful of times. The rearrangement uses TRBV19 and TRBJ2-1, with 9 bases lining up with TRBD2. The CDR3 sequence is 15 residues long. Looked up from germline, CDR1 is LNHDA and CDR2 is SQIVND (reference sequence). The ends lost 3 bases at V and 3 bases at J; junction bases unmatched: 3. The CDR3 region has the DNA TGTGCCAGTAGTATTCTAGCGGGGCGCTACAATGAGCAGTTCTTC. It yields the protein CASSILAGRYNEQFF.

This chain joins TRBV6-1 and TRBJ2-2, with 8 bases lining up with TRBD2. Germline loops: CDR1 MNHNS, CDR2 SASEGT. Losses at the gene ends were 5 bases for V and 6 bases for J; bases not matched to a gene: 2. The CDR3 sequence is 13 residues long. The CDR3 DNA reads TGTGCCAGCAGTACTAGCGGCGCCGGGGAGCTGTTTTTT. Protein: CASSTSGAGELFF.

The V and J genes are TRBV11-2 and TRBJ1-3; D unclear. CDR1 SGHAT and CDR2 FQNNGV come from the germline V gene. The ends were cut back, 1 base at V and 0 bases at J, with 7 bases in the middle. This CDR3 has 15 amino acids. The CDR3 region has the DNA TGTGCCAGCAGCTTAGGGGCCTTCTCTGGAAACACCATATATTTT. Amino acids: CASSLGAFSGNTIYF.

This clonotype was seen a handful of times. The chain links TRBV28 to TRBJ2-5; D is possibly TRBD2 (5 bases). The CDR3 runs 14 residues. V shed 6 bases and J shed 2 bases, with 13 bases lying between them. Looked up from germline, CDR1 is MDHEN and CDR2 is SYDVKM. DNA of the CDR3: TGTGCCAGCAGACCTCAGCGGCTACAAGAGACCCAGTACTTC. This translates into CASRPQRLQETQYF.

This clonotype occurred many times. This chain connects TRBV7-2 to TRBJ1-1; D perhaps matches TRBD1 (6 bases). V was clipped by 0 bases and J by 4 bases, with 9 bases between them. The CDR3 sequence is 14 residues long. CDR1 is SGHTA, CDR2 FQGNSA, per germline. The CDR3 region has the DNA TGTGCCAGCAGCTTAGCGCAGGGGTTCACTGAAGCTTTCTTT. This codes for CASSLAQGFTEAFF.

On this clonotype itself: This clone may be a read error of a much larger clone one base away. V is TRBV6-1 and J is TRBJ1-1; a weak D match, TRBD1 (5 bases). CDR3 length equals 15 residues. Per the germline V gene, CDR1 is MNHNS and CDR2 is SASEGT. DNA for the CDR3: TGTACCAGCAGTCCAGAAACCGGGACGACCACTGAAGCTTTCTTT. Protein product: CTSSPETGTTTEAFF.

This clonotype was detected ten times or more. The V call is TRBV7-6, the J call TRBJ1-1; D unclear. The CDR3 sequence is 13 residues long. The V and J ends lost 1 base and 8 bases respectively, with 11 bases between them. The germline V gene encodes CDR1 SGHVS and CDR2 FNYEAQ. CDR3: CASSLDRSGEAFF. Here the CDR3 DNA reads TGTGCCAGCAGCTTAGATAGATCGGGGGAAGCTTTCTTT. The full variable domain, completed using reference TRBV7-6 and TRBJ1-1, is GAGVSQSPRYKVTKRGQDVALRCDPISGHVSLYWYRQALGQGPEFLTYFNYEAQQDKSGLPNDRFSAERPEGSISTLTIQRTEQRDSAMYRCASSLDRSGEAFFGQGTRLTVV.

This clonotype was counted a few times. The chain couples TRBV5-6 to TRBJ2-5; the D is unclear. V lost 0 bases, J lost 1 base, and 10 bases lay in between. The CDR3 has 15 amino acids. Germline assignment: CDR1 SGHDT and CDR2 YYEEEE. CDR3 bases: TGTGCCAGCAGCTTGGTCGCGCGACCCCAAGAGACCCAGTACTTC. Translation gives CASSLVARPQETQYF.